Following are 8 T cell receptor beta chains from one sample sequenced in a study of cytomegalovirus exposure and HLA in healthy donors. 60 Vbeta and 13 Jbeta primers were used in PCR. The table came from immunoSEQ multiplex PCR; TCRdb's copy has only in-frame clones and leaves some out. The sample holds 150,000 to 200,000 clones. The sequenced sample consisted of PBMCs. The origin of the receptors is a woman younger than 30 in good health and CMV-seropositive.

This chain uses TRBV2 with TRBJ2-7, with D possibly being TRBD2 (6 bases). The V and J ends lost 10 bases and 0 bases respectively, with 10 bases between them. Per the germline V gene, CDR1 is SNHLY and CDR2 is FYNNEI. The CDR3 length is 12 residues. The CDR3 nucleotides read TGTGCCATCTTTAGCGGCTCCTACGAGCAGTACTTC. Protein product: CAIFSGSYEQYF. Complete variable domain (other parts from reference TRBV2 and TRBJ2-7): EPEVTQTPSHQVTQMGQEVILRCVPISNHLYFYWYRQILGQKVEFLVSFYNNEISEKSEIFDDQFSVERPDGSNFTLKIRSTKLEDSAMYFCAIFSGSYEQYFGPGTRLTVT.

V usage is TRBV18 and J usage is TRBJ1-1; D gene ambiguous. Germline V CDR1 and CDR2: KGHSH, LQKENI. The V gene lost 5 bases and the J gene lost 1 base, with 14 bases spanning the gap. The CDR3 spans 15 residues. In DNA form, the CDR3 reads TGTGCCAGCTCAATTGGCCTAGATAGGAACACTGAAGCTTTCTTT. Amino acids: CASSIGLDRNTEAFF. The full variable domain, its missing parts supplied by reference TRBV18 and TRBJ1-1, is NAGVMQNPRHLVRRRGQEARLRCSPMKGHSHVYWYRQLPEEGLKFMVYLQKENIIDESGMPKERFSAEFPKEGPSILRIQQVVRGDSAAYFCASSIGLDRNTEAFFGQGTRLTVV.

This sequence joins TRBV6-5 and TRBJ1-1; 7 bases are a match to TRBD1. The V gene end was trimmed by 10 bases and the J gene end by 3 bases; junction bases not matched to a gene: 8. The germline CDR1 and CDR2 sequences are MNHEY and SVGAGI. The CDR3 covers 13 residues. In DNA form, the CDR3 reads TGTGCCACCTGGGACAGCCTTTACACTGAAGCTTTCTTT. It yields the protein CATWDSLYTEAFF.

V usage is TRBV7-9 and J usage is TRBJ1-1; the match to TRBD1 covers 8 bases. Germline CDR1 reads SEHNR; CDR2 reads FQNEAQ (reference sequence). V trimming: 5 bases; J trimming: 0 bases; junction bases outside the gene matches: 5. This CDR3 contains 15 residues. CDR3 sequence: CASSPRTGMNTEAFF. In DNA form, the CDR3 reads TGTGCCAGCAGCCCACGGACAGGGATGAACACTGAAGCTTTCTTT.

This chain connects TRBV11-2 to TRBJ2-1; TRBD2 is a possible D gene (6 bases). Germline V CDR1 and CDR2: SGHAT, FQNNGV. The CDR3 sequence is 15 residues long. V lost 0 bases and J 8 bases, leaving 14 bases between the germline ends. The CDR3 bases are TGTGCCAGCAGCTTAGATCACCTGGGAGGCGATGAGCAGTTCTTC. It is translated as CASSLDHLGGDEQFF.

With respect to this clone: Because it lacks the conserved phenylalanine or tryptophan at the end, this CDR3 is likely a read error. The limits of the CDR3 on the DNA are not certain, so only TCRdb's listed CDR3 is given. The chain has TRBV21-1 and TRBJ2-7; the table gives TRBD2 as D, unverified against the DNA. TRBV21-1 corresponds to a pseudogene. The CDR3 is 9 amino acids in total, end residues counted. CDR3 sequence reads: CASSRIGTG.

This chain connects TRBV7-2 to TRBJ1-2; D might be TRBD1 (5 bases). This CDR3 is 14 amino acids long. Germline V gene sequence: CDR1 SGHTA, CDR2 FQGNSA. V was trimmed by 4 bases and J by 2 bases, leaving 11 bases between them. The CDR3 DNA reads as TGTGCCAGCAGCTCATCGGGGGGGAACTATGGCTACACCTTC. It is translated as CASSSSGGNYGYTF.

The chain is built from TRBV2 and TRBJ1-2; D is unclear. Germline CDR1 SNHLY, CDR2 FYNNEI. Trimming pared 2 bases from V and 8 bases from J, leaving 15 bases between. This CDR3 is built from 14 residues. Written as DNA, the CDR3 is TGTGCCAGCAGTGAAATGGGCGAGATAGTAGGCTACACCTTC. Amino acid sequence: CASSEMGEIVGYTF.